The sequence of this T cell receptor (beta chain) was determined in a study of tumor-infiltrating lymphocytes in oesophageal squamous cell carcinoma. TCRdb re-derived calls from the PCR reads in MiXCR, one entry per CDR3 protein. Seen here are several thousand distinct CDR3 sequences, roughly 19% observed once, and the top ten hold around 50%. CDR1 and CDR2 from the germline V gene are SGHDT and YYEEEE. This CDR3 region has 14 residues. This clonotype showed up many times. The sample was normal esophageal tissue next to the tumor. This clonotype was sampled from a male donor with esophageal squamous cell carcinoma. This rearrangement joins TRBV5-6 to TRBJ2-5, with 8 bases aligning to TRBD2. The J call is uncertain, as TRBJ2-7 better fits the DNA end. The CDR3 reads CASSPGGEFYEQYF. Written as DNA, the CDR3 is TGTGCCAGCAGCCCGGGGGGGGAGTTCTACGAGCAGTACTTC.